A selection of T cell receptor beta chains follows, all from one sample in a study of shared clonotypes between healthy human individuals. Produced via immunoSEQ multiplex PCR; TCRdb's table is partial and in-frame only. Of about 380,000 clones listed, 90% to 98% are singletons. The material sequenced was memory CD8+ T cells sorted from blood. The receptors derive from a young man in good health. Both conserved end residues are part of each CDR3. The D gene is left open where the match is weak. Rows give clone size only sometimes, using once, few, many, or a class for an expanded clone.

V gene,J gene,D gene,clone size,CDR3 protein,CDR3 DNA
TRBV7-3,TRBJ2-3,TRBD2,NA,CASTQRDRISADTQYF,TGTGCCAGCACACAGCGGGACCGCATTTCGGCAGATACGCAGTATTTT
TRBV28,TRBJ2-7,NA,NA,CASSLLTVGAYEQYF,TGTGCCAGCAGTTTATTAACAGTGGGGGCCTACGAGCAGTACTTC
TRBV20-1,TRBJ2-2,NA,NA,CSARDTGELFF,TGCAGTGCCCGGGACACCGGGGAGCTGTTTTTT
TRBV25-1,TRBJ1-5,NA,NA,CASSEYSEARLNQPQHF,TGTGCCAGCAGTGAATATTCAGAGGCACGGCTGAATCAGCCCCAGCATTTT
TRBV5-1,TRBJ2-1,TRBD2,NA,CASSGNGLAGGYEQFF,TGCGCCAGCAGCGGGAACGGACTAGCGGGAGGGTATGAGCAGTTCTTC
TRBV9,TRBJ2-5,NA,NA,CASSVGPGETQYF,NA
TRBV29-1,TRBJ2-2,NA,NA,CSVAGTGELFF,TGCAGCGTTGCGGGGACCGGGGAGCTGTTTTTT
TRBV4-1,TRBJ2-1,NA,NA,CASSHGGTVEKQFF,TGCGCCAGCAGCCATGGGGGAACCGTGGAGAAGCAGTTCTTC
TRBV5-1,TRBJ1-4,TRBD1,NA,CASSLGQGAPNEKLFF,TGCGCCAGCAGCTTGGGACAGGGGGCGCCTAATGAAAAACTGTTTTTT
TRBV10-1,TRBJ2-3,NA,once,CASGYRVATQYF,TGCGCCAGCGGCTACAGGGTTGCTACGCAGTATTTT
TRBV7-8,TRBJ2-7,TRBD2,NA,CASSLVGLTSGSPTYEQYF,TGTGCCAGCAGCTTAGTTGGCCTGACTAGCGGGAGTCCAACCTACGAGCAGTACTTC
TRBV28,TRBJ2-7,NA,NA,CASQGSAYEQYF,TGTGCCAGCCAGGGGAGTGCCTACGAGCAGTACTTC
TRBV28,TRBJ2-1,NA,NA,CASSLDRNRDEQFF,TGTGCCAGCAGTTTAGATCGAAACCGCGATGAGCAGTTCTTC
TRBV4-1,TRBJ2-2,NA,once,CASSQDRGGGELFF,TGCGCCAGCAGCCAAGATAGGGGGGGCGGGGAGCTGTTTTTT
TRBV28,TRBJ2-5,TRBD1,NA,CASSPIRADRGQETQYF,TGTGCCAGCAGTCCAATCAGGGCCGACAGGGGCCAAGAGACCCAGTACTTC
TRBV4-2,TRBJ2-4,TRBD2,NA,CASSLGTSGALPGGIQYF,TGTGCCAGCAGCCTCGGGACTAGCGGGGCCCTACCGGGTGGCATTCAGTACTTC
TRBV6-1,TRBJ2-7,NA,NA,CASNTRGWTYEQYF,TGTGCCAGCAACACTCGGGGTTGGACATACGAGCAGTACTTC
TRBV12-5,TRBJ2-7,TRBD2,NA,CASGLETSGSSYEQYF,TGTGCTAGTGGTTTGGAAACTAGCGGGAGCTCCTACGAGCAGTACTTC
TRBV29-1,TRBJ2-2,NA,few,CSTRTTSTGELFF,TGCAGCACTAGGACCACGAGCACCGGGGAGCTGTTTTTT
TRBV6-1,TRBJ2-5,TRBD2,NA,CAVREAGGETQYF,TGTGCCGTTAGGGAGGCGGGAGGAGAGACCCAGTACTTC
TRBV19,TRBJ2-7,TRBD1,NA,CASSISRDRFAYEQYF,TGTGCCAGTAGTATCTCCCGGGACAGGTTTGCCTACGAGCAGTACTTC
TRBV19,TRBJ2-4,TRBD1,NA,CATADRVNIQYF,TGTGCCACCGCGGACAGGGTGAACATTCAGTACTTC
TRBV28,TRBJ1-4,NA,NA,CASSYPYGRGEKLFF,TGTGCCAGCAGTTACCCCTACGGGCGTGGTGAAAAACTGTTTTTT
TRBV10-1,TRBJ1-5,NA,few,CASSESGQPQHF,TGCGCCAGCAGTGAGTCGGGCCAGCCCCAGCATTTT
TRBV27,TRBJ2-3,TRBD1,NA,CASSLLGQGRGDTQYF,TGTGCCAGCAGTTTATTGGGACAGGGCCGGGGAGATACGCAGTATTTT
TRBV28,TRBJ1-4,TRBD1,NA,CASSERQGAFEKLFF,TGTGCCAGCAGTGAGAGACAGGGGGCCTTTGAAAAACTGTTTTTT
TRBV29-1,TRBJ2-1,NA,NA,CSPRGPYNEQFF,TGCAGCCCACGAGGCCCTTACAATGAGCAGTTCTTC